This T cell receptor beta chain was observed in a study of blood T cell repertoires in COVID-19. Whole-study context: Sites in the United States, Italy and Spain provided acute and convalescent COVID-19 samples. PBMCs, B-cell-depleted T cells, or T cells were the source of the cDNA or gDNA that made up the material.

Trimming took 0 bases from V and 3 from J; bases not matched to a gene: 0. Germline CDR1 and CDR2: LGHNA and YSLEER. This CDR3 contains 15 residues. This clone showed up just once. In the authors' methods: Reference gene primers were amplified, and this amplification served to estimate nucleated cell counts. Sequencing used immunoSEQ multiplex PCR; TCRdb keeps in-frame clones, though not all of them. Clone size and V and J calls were adopted from that table, with D and trimming inferred from the DNA. Of about 23,000 clones in the sample, over 75% were seen once. The chain joins TRBV4-3 to TRBJ1-4; 8 positions match TRBD1. The sequence derives from a human donor in a cohort sampled during active COVID-19. Sequencing was carried out using peripheral blood. The CDR3 DNA is TGCGCCAGCAGCCAAGAGACAGGGGCTAATGAAAAACTGTTTTTT. This sequence encodes CASSQETGANEKLFF.